A few counts support the clone carrying this TCR beta chain. Antigen unknown. Trimming stripped 0 bases from V and 7 bases from J, with 10 bases between. The CDR3 spans 15 residues. Per the germline V gene, CDR1 is LGHNA and CDR2 is YSLEER. Repertoires were generated with immunoSEQ multiplex PCR, while TCRdb's copy carries only in-frame clones and drops some. Among around 70,000 clones listed, roughly three quarters were seen once. It was focal radiation plus CTLA-4 blockade with ipilimumab that patients with chemo-refractory metastatic non-small-cell lung cancer received. This entry comes from a study of radiotherapy plus CTLA-4 blockade in lung cancer. Looking at the study overall: About 20% of patients responded objectively, and about 30% achieved disease control. Regarding the study as a whole: Expansion in blood of tumor-derived TCR clones was seen after radiotherapy plus ipilimumab. Reports identified early blood T cell clone dynamics, with interferon-beta, as the best response predictor.

The chain recombines TRBV4-3 with TRBJ1-6, with D hard to call. The sequence was obtained from a human donor with non-small cell lung cancer whose response to radiotherapy plus ipilimumab could not be evaluated. Some clones in this sample may be carry-over from other donors' samples. The sequencing used peripheral blood, collected from a patient treated with radiotherapy plus ipilimumab. CDR3 protein: CASSQEGSRNSPLHF. CDR3 sequence (DNA): TGCGCCAGCAGCCAAGAAGGGAGTCGAAATTCACCCCTCCACTTT.